This T cell receptor (beta chain) derives from a study of blood T cell repertoires in COVID-19. Sequenced by immunoSEQ multiplex PCR; TCRdb stores in-frame clones only, minus some. The sample holds more than 200,000 clones; about 88% are singletons and the top ten take roughly 5%. Trimming left V 1 base short and J 6 bases short, with 10 bases between. Germline loops: CDR1 GTSNPN, CDR2 SVGIG (reference sequence). This CDR3 region has 12 residues. The sample was peripheral blood. The gene calls are TRBV30 and TRBJ2-7; a possible D gene is TRBD2 (6 bases). The receptor was derived from a woman aged 60-70 years with COVID-19, enrolled during active disease. This CDR3 is CAWSGGLSEQYF. The DNA of the CDR3 is TGTGCCTGGAGTGGGGGACTGAGCGAGCAGTACTTC.